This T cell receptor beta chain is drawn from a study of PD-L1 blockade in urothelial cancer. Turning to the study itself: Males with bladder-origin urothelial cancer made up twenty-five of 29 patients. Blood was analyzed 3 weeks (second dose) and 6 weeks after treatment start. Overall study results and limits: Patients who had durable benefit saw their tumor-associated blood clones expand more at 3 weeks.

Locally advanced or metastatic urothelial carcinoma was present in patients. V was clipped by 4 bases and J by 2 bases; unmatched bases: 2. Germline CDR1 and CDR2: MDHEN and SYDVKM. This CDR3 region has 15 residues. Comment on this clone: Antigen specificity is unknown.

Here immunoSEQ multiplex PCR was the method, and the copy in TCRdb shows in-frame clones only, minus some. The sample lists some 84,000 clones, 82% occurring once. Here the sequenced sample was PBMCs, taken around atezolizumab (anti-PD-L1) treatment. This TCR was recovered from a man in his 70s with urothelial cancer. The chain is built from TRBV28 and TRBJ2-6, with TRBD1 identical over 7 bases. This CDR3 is CASSSQGAGANVLTF. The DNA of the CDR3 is TGTGCCAGCAGTTCTCAGGGGGCTGGGGCCAACGTCCTGACTTTC.